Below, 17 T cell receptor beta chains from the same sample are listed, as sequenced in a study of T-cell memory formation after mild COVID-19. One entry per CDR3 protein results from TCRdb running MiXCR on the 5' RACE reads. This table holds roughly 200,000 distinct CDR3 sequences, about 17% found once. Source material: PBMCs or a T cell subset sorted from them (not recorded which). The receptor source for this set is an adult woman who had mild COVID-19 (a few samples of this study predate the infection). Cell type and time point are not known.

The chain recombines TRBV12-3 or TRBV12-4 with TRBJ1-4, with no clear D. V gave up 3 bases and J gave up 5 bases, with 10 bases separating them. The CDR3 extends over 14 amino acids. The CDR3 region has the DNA TGTGCCAGCAGTTTGGTGCACCGGAATGAAAAACTGTTTTTT. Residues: CASSLVHRNEKLFF.

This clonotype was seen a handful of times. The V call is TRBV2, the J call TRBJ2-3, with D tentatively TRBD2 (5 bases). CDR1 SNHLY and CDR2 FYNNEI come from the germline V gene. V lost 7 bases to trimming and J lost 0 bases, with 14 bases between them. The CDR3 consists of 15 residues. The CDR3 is CASIAGLPSTDTQYF. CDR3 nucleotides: TGTGCCAGCATCGCGGGTCTCCCTAGCACAGATACGCAGTATTTT.

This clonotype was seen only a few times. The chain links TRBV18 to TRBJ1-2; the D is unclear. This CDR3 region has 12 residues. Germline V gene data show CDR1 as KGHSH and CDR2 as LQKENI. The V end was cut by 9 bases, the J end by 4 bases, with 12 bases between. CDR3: CASGPGGYGYTF. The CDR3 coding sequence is TGTGCCAGTGGTCCAGGTGGCTATGGCTACACCTTC.

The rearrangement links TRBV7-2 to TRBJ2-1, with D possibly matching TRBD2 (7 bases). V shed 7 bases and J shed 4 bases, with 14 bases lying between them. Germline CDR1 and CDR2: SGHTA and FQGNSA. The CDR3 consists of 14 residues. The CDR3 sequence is CASTRGGDYNEQFF. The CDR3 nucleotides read TGTGCCAGCACTCGAGGGGGGGATTACAATGAGCAGTTCTTC.

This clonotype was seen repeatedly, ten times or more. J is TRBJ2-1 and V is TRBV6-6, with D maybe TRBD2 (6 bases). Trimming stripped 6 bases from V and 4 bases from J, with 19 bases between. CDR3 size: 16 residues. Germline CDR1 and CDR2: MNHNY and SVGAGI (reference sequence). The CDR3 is CASSNGGRGAYNEQFF. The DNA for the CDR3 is TGTGCCAGCAGCAACGGGGGACGGGGAGCTTACAATGAGCAGTTCTTC.

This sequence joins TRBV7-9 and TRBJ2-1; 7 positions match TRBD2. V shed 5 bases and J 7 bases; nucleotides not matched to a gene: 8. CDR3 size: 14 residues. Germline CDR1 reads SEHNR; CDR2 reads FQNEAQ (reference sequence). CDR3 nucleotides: TGTGCCAGCAGCCAGAGCGTGGGAGGGAATGAGCAGTTCTTC. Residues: CASSQSVGGNEQFF.

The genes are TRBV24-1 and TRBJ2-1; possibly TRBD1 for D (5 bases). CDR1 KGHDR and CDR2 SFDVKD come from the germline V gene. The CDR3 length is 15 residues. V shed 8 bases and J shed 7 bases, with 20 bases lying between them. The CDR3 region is CATNTRFGAGNEQFF. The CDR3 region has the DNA TGTGCCACCAATACCCGGTTTGGGGCCGGGAATGAGCAGTTCTTC.

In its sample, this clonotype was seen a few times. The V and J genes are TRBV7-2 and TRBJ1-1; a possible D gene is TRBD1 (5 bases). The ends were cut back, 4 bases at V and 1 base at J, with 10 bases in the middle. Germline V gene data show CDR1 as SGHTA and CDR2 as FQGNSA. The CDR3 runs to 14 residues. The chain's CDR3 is CASSSYDRNTEAFF. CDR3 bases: TGTGCCAGCAGCTCCTACGACAGGAACACTGAAGCTTTCTTT.

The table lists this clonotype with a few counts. The CDR3 DNA sequence: TGTGCCATCAGTGAGTCAGAGAATAGCAATCAGCCCCAGCATTTT. It codes for CAISESENSNQPQHF. This rearrangement joins TRBV10-3 to TRBJ1-5; no reliable D call. This CDR3 region has 15 residues. V shed 0 bases and J shed 0 bases, with 6 bases lying between them. Germline lookup yields CDR1 ENHRY and CDR2 SYGVKD.

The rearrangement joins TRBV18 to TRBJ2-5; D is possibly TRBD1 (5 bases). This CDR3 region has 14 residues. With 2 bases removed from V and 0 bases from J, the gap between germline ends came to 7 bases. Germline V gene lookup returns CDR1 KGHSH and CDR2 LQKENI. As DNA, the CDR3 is TGTGCCAGCTCACCAGGGGCTCACCAAGAGACCCAGTACTTC. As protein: CASSPGAHQETQYF.

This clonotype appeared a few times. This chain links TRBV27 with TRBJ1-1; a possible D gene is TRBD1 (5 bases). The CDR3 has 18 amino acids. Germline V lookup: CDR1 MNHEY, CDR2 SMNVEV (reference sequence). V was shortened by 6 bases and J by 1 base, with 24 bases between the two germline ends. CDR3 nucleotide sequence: TGTGCCAGCAGCCCTTTGCGGTATTCCAGGGTGAAGAACACTGAAGCTTTCTTT. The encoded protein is CASSPLRYSRVKNTEAFF.

The CDR3 coding sequence is TGTGCCGGCGTGGCTACGGGTGAGACCCAGTACTTC. Protein: CAGVATGETQYF. This chain connects TRBV2 to TRBJ2-5; D remains unclear. Per the germline V gene, CDR1 is SNHLY and CDR2 is FYNNEI. The CDR3 has 12 residues. Trimming took 11 bases from V and 5 from J, leaving 15 bases between them.

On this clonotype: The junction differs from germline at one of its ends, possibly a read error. CDR3 sequence reads: CASSLGRIQNTDF. CDR3 coding DNA: TGTGCCAGCAGCTTGGGGAGGATTCAAAACACGGACTTC. The chain has TRBV7-8 and TRBJ2-5, with TRBD2 as a possible D gene (6 bases). The CDR3 extends over 13 amino acids. Germline CDR1 SGHVS, CDR2 FQNEAQ.

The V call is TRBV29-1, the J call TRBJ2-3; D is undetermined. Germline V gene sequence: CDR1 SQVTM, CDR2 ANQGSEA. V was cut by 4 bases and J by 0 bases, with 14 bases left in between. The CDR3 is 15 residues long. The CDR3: CSVVLRHDSTDTQYF. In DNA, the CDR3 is TGCAGCGTTGTTCTCCGCCACGACAGCACAGATACGCAGTATTTT.

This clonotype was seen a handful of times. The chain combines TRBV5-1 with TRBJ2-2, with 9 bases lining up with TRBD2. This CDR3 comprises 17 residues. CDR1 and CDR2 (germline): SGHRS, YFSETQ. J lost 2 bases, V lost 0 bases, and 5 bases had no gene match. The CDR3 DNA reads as TGCGCCAGCAGCTTGGGCCGCGGGAGGGCAAACACCGGGGAGCTGTTTTTT. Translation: CASSLGRGRANTGELFF.

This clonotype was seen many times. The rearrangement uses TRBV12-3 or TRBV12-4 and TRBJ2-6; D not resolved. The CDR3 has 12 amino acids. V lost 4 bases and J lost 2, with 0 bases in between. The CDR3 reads CASSSGANVLTF. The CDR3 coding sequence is TGTGCCAGCAGTTCTGGGGCCAACGTCCTGACTTTC.

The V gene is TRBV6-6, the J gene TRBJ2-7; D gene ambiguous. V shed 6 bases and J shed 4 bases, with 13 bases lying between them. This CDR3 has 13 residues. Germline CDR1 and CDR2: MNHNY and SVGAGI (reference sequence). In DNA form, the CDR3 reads TGTGCCAGCAGCCAAACGCCCGGGTACGAGCAGTACTTC. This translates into CASSQTPGYEQYF.